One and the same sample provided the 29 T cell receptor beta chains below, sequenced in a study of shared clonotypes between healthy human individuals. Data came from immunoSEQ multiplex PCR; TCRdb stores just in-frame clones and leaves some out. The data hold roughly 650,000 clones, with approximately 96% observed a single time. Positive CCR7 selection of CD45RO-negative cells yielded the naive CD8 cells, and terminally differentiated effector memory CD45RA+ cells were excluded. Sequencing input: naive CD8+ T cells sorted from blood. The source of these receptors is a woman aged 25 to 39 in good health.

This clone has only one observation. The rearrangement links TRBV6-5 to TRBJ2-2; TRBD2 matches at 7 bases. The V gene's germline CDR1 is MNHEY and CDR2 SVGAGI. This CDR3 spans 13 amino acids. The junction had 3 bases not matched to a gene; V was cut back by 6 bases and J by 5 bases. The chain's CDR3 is CASRAGLTGELFF. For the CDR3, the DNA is TGTGCCAGCAGAGCGGGACTTACCGGGGAGCTGTTTTTT.

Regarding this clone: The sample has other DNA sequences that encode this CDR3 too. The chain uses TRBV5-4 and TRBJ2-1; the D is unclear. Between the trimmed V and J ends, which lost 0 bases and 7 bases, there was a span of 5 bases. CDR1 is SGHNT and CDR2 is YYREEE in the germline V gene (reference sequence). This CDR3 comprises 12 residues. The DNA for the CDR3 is TGTGCCAGCAGCTTGGCCCCGAATGAGCAGTTCTTC. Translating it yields CASSLAPNEQFF.

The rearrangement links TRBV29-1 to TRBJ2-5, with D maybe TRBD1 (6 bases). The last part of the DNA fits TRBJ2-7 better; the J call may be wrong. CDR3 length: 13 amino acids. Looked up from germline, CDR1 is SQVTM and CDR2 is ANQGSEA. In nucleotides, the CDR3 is TGCAGCGTTTTTGGGACAACAACCTACGAGCAGTACTTC. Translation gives CSVFGTTTYEQYF.

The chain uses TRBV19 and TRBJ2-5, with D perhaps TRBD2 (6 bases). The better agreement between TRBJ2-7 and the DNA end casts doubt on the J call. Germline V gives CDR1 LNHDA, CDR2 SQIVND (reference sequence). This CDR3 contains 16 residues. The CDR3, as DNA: TGTGCCAGTAGTATTGGCGTGGGTCTAGCGATCTACGAGCAGTACTTC. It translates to CASSIGVGLAIYEQYF.

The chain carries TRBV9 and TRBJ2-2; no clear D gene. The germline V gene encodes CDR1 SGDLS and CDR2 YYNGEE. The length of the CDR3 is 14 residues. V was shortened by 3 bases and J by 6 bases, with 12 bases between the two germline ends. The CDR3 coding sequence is TGTGCCAGCAGCGACGCCATAGCACCCGGGGAGCTGTTTTTT. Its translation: CASSDAIAPGELFF. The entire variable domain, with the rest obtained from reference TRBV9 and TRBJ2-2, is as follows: DSGVTQTPKHLITATGQRVTLRCSPRSGDLSVYWYQQSLDQGLQFLIQYYNGEERAKGNILERFSAQQFPDLHSELNLSSLELGDSALYFCASSDAIAPGELFFGEGSRLTVL.

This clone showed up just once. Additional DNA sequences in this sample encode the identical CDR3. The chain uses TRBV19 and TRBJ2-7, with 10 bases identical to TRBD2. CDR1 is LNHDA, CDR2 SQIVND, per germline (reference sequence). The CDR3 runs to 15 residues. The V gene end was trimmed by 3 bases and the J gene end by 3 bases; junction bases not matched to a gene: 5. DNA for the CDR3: TGTGCCAGTAGTATTTCTAGCGGGAGTAGCTACGAGCAGTACTTC. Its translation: CASSISSGSSYEQYF.

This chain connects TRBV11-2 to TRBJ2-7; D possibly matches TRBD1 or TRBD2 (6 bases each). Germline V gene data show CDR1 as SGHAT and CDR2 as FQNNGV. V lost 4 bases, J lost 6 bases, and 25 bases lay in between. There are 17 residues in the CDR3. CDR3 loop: CASSSTFPGQPGGEQYF. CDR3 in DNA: TGTGCCAGCAGCTCCACCTTTCCGGGACAACCCGGGGGCGAGCAGTACTTC.

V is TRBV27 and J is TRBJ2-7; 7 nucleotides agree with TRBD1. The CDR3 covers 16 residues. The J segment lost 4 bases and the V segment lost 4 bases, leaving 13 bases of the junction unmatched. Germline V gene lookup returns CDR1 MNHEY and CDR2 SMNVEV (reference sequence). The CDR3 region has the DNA TGTGCCAGCAGTTCCTCTAGGGGGACAGCCTTGTACGAGCAGTACTTC. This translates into CASSSSRGTALYEQYF.

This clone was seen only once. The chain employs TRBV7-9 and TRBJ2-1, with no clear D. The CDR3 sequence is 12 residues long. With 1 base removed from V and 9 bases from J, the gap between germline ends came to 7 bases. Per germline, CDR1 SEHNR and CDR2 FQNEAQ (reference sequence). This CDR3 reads CASSLVGVEQFF. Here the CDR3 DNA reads TGTGCCAGCAGCTTAGTGGGTGTTGAGCAGTTCTTC.

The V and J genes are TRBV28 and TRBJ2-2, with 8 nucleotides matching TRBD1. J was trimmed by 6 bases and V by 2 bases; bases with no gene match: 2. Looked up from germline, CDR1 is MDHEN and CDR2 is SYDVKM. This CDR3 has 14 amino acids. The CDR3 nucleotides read TGTGCCAGCAGTTTAAACAGGGGGGCCGGGGAGCTGTTTTTT. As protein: CASSLNRGAGELFF.

The CDR3 here is CASSPGFDGNQPQHF. The CDR3 coding sequence is TGTGCCAGCAGCCCAGGGTTTGATGGCAATCAGCCCCAGCATTTT. This chain uses TRBV6-1 with TRBJ1-5; D might be TRBD1 (5 bases). V gave up 6 bases and J gave up 2 bases, with 14 bases separating them. Germline-derived CDR1 and CDR2 are MNHNS and SASEGT. This CDR3 has 15 amino acids.

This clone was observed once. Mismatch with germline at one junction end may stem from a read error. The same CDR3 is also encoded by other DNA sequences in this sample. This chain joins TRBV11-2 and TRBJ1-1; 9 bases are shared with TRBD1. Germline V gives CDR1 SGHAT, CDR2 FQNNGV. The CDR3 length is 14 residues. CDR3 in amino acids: CASSVPTGGAEAFF. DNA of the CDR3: TGTGCCAGCAGCGTCCCGACAGGGGGGGCTGAAGCCTTCTTT.

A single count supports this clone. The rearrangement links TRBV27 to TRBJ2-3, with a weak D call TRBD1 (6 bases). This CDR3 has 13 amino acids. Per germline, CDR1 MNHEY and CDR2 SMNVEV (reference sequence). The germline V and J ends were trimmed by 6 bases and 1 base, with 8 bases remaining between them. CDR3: CASRAGGTDTQYF. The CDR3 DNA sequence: TGTGCCAGCAGAGCAGGGGGCACAGATACGCAGTATTTT.

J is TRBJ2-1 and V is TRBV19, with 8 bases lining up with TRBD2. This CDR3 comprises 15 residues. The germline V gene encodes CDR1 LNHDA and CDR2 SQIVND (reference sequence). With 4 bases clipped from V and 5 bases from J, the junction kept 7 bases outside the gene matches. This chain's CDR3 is CASSTITSGNNEQFF. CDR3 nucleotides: TGTGCCAGTAGTACAATAACTAGCGGAAACAATGAGCAGTTCTTC.

The CDR3 is CASSLAAAGGRNEQFF. CDR3 nucleotide sequence: TGTGCCAGCAGCTTAGCAGCGGCGGGAGGGAGGAATGAGCAGTTCTTC. The J gene is TRBJ2-1, the V gene TRBV7-6; 9 positions match TRBD2. V lost 0 bases to trimming and J lost 7 bases; unmatched junction nucleotides: 7. This CDR3 is 16 amino acids long. Per the germline V gene, CDR1 is SGHVS and CDR2 is FNYEAQ. The full variable domain, in which reference TRBV7-6 and TRBJ2-1 provide the parts outside the CDR3, is GAGVSQSPRYKVTKRGQDVALRCDPISGHVSLYWYRQALGQGPEFLTYFNYEAQQDKSGLPNDRFSAERPEGSISTLTIQRTEQRDSAMYRCASSLAAAGGRNEQFFGPGTRLTVL.

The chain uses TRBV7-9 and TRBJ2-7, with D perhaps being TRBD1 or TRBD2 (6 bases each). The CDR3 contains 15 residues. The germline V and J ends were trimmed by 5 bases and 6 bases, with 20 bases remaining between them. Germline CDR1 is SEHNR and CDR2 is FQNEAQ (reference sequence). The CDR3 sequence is CASSHSGDSQPEQYF. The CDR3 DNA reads TGTGCCAGCAGCCACTCAGGGGACTCCCAGCCCGAGCAGTACTTC.

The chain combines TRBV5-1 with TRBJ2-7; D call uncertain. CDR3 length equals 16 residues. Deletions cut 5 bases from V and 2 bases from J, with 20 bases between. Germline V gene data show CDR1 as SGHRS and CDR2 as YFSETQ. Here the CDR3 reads CASSYETPAVPYEQYF. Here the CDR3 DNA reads TGCGCCAGCAGTTATGAAACCCCGGCCGTGCCCTACGAGCAGTACTTC.

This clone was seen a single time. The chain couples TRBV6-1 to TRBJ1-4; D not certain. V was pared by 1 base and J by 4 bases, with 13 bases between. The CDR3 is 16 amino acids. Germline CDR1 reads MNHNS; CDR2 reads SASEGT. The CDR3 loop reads CASSEVRVPLNEKLFF. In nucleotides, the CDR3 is TGTGCCAGCAGTGAAGTTAGGGTTCCCCTTAATGAAAAACTGTTTTTT.

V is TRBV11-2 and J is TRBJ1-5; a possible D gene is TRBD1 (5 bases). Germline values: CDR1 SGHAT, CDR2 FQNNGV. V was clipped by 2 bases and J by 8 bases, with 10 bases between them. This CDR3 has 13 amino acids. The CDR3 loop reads CASSLFSGKPQHF. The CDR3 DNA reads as TGTGCCAGCAGCTTATTTTCAGGGAAGCCCCAGCATTTT.

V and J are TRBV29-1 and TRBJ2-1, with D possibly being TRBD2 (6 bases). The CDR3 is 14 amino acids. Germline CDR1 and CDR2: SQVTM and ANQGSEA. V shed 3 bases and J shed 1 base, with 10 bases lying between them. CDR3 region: CSVDFGRSYNEQFF. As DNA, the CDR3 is TGCAGCGTTGATTTCGGGAGATCCTACAATGAGCAGTTCTTC.

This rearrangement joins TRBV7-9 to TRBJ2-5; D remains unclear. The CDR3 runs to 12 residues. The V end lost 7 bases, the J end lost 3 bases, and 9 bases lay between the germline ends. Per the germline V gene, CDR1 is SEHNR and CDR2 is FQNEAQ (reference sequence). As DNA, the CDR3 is TGTGCCAGCACGGGTCCAAAAGAGACCCAGTACTTC. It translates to CASTGPKETQYF.

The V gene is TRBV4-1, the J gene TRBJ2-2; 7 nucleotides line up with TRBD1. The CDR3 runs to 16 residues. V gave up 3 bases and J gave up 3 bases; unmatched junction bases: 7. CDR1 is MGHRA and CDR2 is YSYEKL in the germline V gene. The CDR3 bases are TGCGCCAGCAGCCAGATTAGACAGGGATACACCGGGGAGCTGTTTTTT. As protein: CASSQIRQGYTGELFF.

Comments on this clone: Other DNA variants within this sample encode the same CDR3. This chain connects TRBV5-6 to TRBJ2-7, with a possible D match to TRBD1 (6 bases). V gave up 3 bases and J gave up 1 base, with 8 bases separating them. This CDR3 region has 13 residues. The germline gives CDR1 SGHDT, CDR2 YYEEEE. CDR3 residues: CASSSTGSYEQYF. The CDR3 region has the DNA TGTGCCAGCAGCTCGACAGGTTCCTACGAGCAGTACTTC.

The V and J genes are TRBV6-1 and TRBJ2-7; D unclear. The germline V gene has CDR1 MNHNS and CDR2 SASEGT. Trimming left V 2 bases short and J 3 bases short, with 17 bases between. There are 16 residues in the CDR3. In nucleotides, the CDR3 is TGTGCCAGCAGTGAATGGGCAGGCACCCCCTTCTACGAGCAGTACTTC. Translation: CASSEWAGTPFYEQYF.

In DNA, the CDR3 is TGTGCCAGCAGCTTGGTTTCGAGCGGGGGGACCTACGAGCAGTACTTC. This sequence encodes CASSLVSSGGTYEQYF. This chain uses TRBV5-6 with TRBJ2-7, with 9 bases identical to TRBD2. The CDR3 covers 16 residues. V was pared by 0 bases and J by 2 bases, with 6 bases of the junction left unmatched. Germline V gives CDR1 SGHDT, CDR2 YYEEEE.

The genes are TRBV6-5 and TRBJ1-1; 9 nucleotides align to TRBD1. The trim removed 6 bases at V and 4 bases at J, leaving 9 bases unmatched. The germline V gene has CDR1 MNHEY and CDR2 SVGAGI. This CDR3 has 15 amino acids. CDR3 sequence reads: CASRVITGGGTEAFF. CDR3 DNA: TGTGCCAGCAGAGTAATAACAGGGGGCGGCACTGAAGCTTTCTTT.

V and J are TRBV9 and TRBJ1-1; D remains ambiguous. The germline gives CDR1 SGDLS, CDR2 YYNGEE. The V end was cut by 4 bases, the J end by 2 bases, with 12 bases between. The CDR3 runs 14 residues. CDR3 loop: CASSQEEGNTEAFF. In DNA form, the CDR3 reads TGTGCCAGCAGCCAGGAGGAGGGTAACACTGAAGCTTTCTTT. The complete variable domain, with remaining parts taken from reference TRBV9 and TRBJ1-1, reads DSGVTQTPKHLITATGQRVTLRCSPRSGDLSVYWYQQSLDQGLQFLIQYYNGEERAKGNILERFSAQQFPDLHSELNLSSLELGDSALYFCASSQEEGNTEAFFGQGTRLTVV.

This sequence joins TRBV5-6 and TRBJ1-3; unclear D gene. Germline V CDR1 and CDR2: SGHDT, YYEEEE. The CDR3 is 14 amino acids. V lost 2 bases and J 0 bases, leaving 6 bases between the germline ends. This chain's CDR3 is CASSFGLSGNTIYF. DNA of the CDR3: TGTGCCAGCAGCTTTGGGCTCTCTGGAAACACCATATATTTT.

This chain's CDR3 is CASSSTGGLQPQHF. The CDR3 DNA is TGTGCCAGCAGTTCCACAGGGGGCCTTCAGCCCCAGCATTTT. The chain employs TRBV27 and TRBJ1-5; 9 positions match TRBD1. The CDR3 is 14 residues long. The germline V gene has CDR1 MNHEY and CDR2 SMNVEV (reference sequence). The trim removed 4 bases at V and 6 bases at J, leaving 4 bases unmatched.